This TCR beta chain was recovered during a study of T cell responses to AZD1222 COVID-19 vaccine. The analysis combined second doses at about 4 or about 12 weeks. Produced via immunoSEQ multiplex PCR; TCRdb's table is partial and in-frame only. The data show about 150,000 clones, with more than 85% seen just once and 2.5% to 3.5% held by the top ten. This CDR3 spans 14 amino acids. CDR1 and CDR2 from the germline V gene are KGHDR and SFDVKD. V was pared by 4 bases and J by 2 bases, with 11 bases between. The study, taken as a whole, reports: Targeting of unmutated variant regions was reportedly seen in nearly half of spike-specific TCRs.

Comment on this clone: Its antigen remains unidentified.

Sequences were derived from peripheral blood, sampled 28 days after the second AZD1222 dose. The sequence derives from an adult who received the AZD1222 COVID-19 vaccine. V and J are TRBV24-1 and TRBJ2-7; D call uncertain. CDR3 bases: TGTGCCACCAGTGACCCCGACAAAGCCTACGAGCAGTACTTC. It yields the protein CATSDPDKAYEQYF.